Shown below are 20 T cell receptor beta chains from a single sample sequenced in a study of CD8 T cells in ankylosing spondylitis. TCRdb re-derived calls from the 5' RACE reads in MiXCR, one entry per CDR3 protein. Found here are over 75,000 distinct CDR3 sequences, around 10% of them singletons; the top ten hold roughly 4.6%. Sequencing was carried out using blood, either unsorted or a sorted T cell fraction (not recorded which). These receptors originate from a male donor with ankylosing spondylitis or in good health (not recorded which).

V and J are TRBV20-1 and TRBJ2-3, with D tentatively TRBD2 (5 bases). Between the trimmed V and J ends, which lost 4 bases and 4 bases, there was a span of 9 bases. This CDR3 is 12 amino acids long. Germline V gene data show CDR1 as DFQATT and CDR2 as SNEGSKA (reference sequence). Here the CDR3 DNA reads TGCAGTGCTACAAGCGGTTCAGATACGCAGTATTTT. Its translation: CSATSGSDTQYF.

This clonotype has at least ten counts. This rearrangement joins TRBV5-1 to TRBJ1-5; no reliable D call. The germline V gene encodes CDR1 SGHRS and CDR2 YFSETQ. V was clipped by 4 bases and J by 4 bases, with 12 bases between them. The CDR3 is 14 amino acids. CDR3 amino acids: CASSGDGFNQPQHF. The CDR3 DNA sequence: TGCGCCAGCAGCGGCGATGGATTTAATCAGCCCCAGCATTTT.

This clonotype occurred many times. The rearrangement uses TRBV4-2 and TRBJ1-2, with a weak D call TRBD1 (5 bases). Germline V gene lookup returns CDR1 LGHNA and CDR2 YNFKEQ. V was cut by 0 bases and J by 2 bases, with 10 bases left in between. This CDR3 is 15 amino acids long. CDR3 sequence (DNA): TGTGCCAGCAGCCAAGACGCCCGGGGGAACTATGGCTACACCTTC. This sequence encodes CASSQDARGNYGYTF.

The table lists this clonotype with many counts. This CDR3 reads CSVGTVNTEAFF. The CDR3 DNA reads as TGCAGCGTGGGGACTGTGAACACTGAAGCTTTCTTT. J is TRBJ1-1 and V is TRBV29-1; weak D call: TRBD1 (5 bases). V was clipped by 6 bases and J by 0 bases, with 8 bases between them. Germline lookup yields CDR1 SQVTM and CDR2 ANQGSEA. The CDR3 consists of 12 residues.

This clonotype showed up just a few times. A single base separates this from a much larger clone, so it may be a read error. V gene TRBV7-8 combines with J gene TRBJ2-7; D is uncertain. The germline CDR1 and CDR2 sequences are SGHVS and FQNEAQ. The length of the CDR3 is 14 residues. Trimming pared 3 bases from V and 3 bases from J, leaving 12 bases between. The DNA of the CDR3 is TGTGCCAGCAGCTTGGAGCATGTTAGCTACGAGCAGTACTTC. It encodes CASSLEHVSYEQYF.

Points on this clonotype: A much larger clone differs by one base, so this may be a read error. The chain joins TRBV3-1 to TRBJ1-1; maybe TRBD1 (6 bases). The germline gives CDR1 LGHDT, CDR2 YNNKEL (reference sequence). This CDR3 spans 13 amino acids. The CDR3 is CVSSQGGLTEAFF. The DNA for the CDR3 is TGTGTCAGCAGCCAAGGGGGGCTTACTGAAGCTTTCTTT.

This clonotype was observed many times. The V call is TRBV5-1, the J call TRBJ1-1; D gene uncertain. Germline V gene sequence: CDR1 SGHRS, CDR2 YFSETQ. V gave up 5 bases and J gave up 0 bases, with 8 bases separating them. The CDR3 spans 13 residues. CDR3 in amino acids: CASRPGLNTEAFF. CDR3 nucleotides: TGCGCCAGCAGACCGGGATTGAACACTGAAGCTTTCTTT.

This clonotype was seen many times. The chain joins TRBV3-1 to TRBJ2-5, with D unresolved. The CDR3 contains 13 residues. CDR1 and CDR2 (germline): LGHDT, YNNKEL (reference sequence). Trimming removed 4 bases at V and 3 bases at J, with 9 bases between. The CDR3 DNA is TGTGCCAGCAGCCGTCTGGCCAAAGAGACCCAGTACTTC. Protein sequence: CASSRLAKETQYF.

Many counts were recorded for this clonotype. V and J are TRBV5-6 and TRBJ2-3; D may be TRBD2 (6 bases). V lost 6 bases, J lost 4 bases, and 18 bases lay in between. Germline-derived CDR1 and CDR2 are SGHDT and YYEEEE. CDR3 length: 15 residues. The CDR3 DNA reads as TGTGCCAGCATACGTACGGGACTCGGGCCAGATACGCAGTATTTT. Its protein product is CASIRTGLGPDTQYF.

Points on this clonotype: With a much larger clone just one base away, this may be a read error. The V and J genes are TRBV11-2 and TRBJ1-1, with 7 bases identical to TRBD1. The CDR3 has 18 residues. V shed 1 base, J shed 3 bases, and the junction held 14 bases outside the gene matches. Germline V gene data show CDR1 as SGHAT and CDR2 as FQNNGV. The CDR3 nucleotides are TGTGCCAGCAGCTTAGGTAGTATGAGGGGGCGGATGTACACTGAAGCTTTCTTT. Translation gives CASSLGSMRGRMYTEAFF.

This clonotype has at least ten counts. This chain uses TRBV5-1 with TRBJ2-2; D is undetermined. V was cut by 4 bases and J by 4 bases, with 11 bases left in between. Germline CDR1 and CDR2: SGHRS and YFSETQ. This CDR3 comprises 14 residues. The CDR3 DNA is TGCGCCAGCAGCCCACCGGGCATCACCGGGGAGCTGTTTTTT. Translated, it gives CASSPPGITGELFF.

This clonotype was recorded many times. The chain carries TRBV3-1 and TRBJ1-1; unclear D gene. V shed 0 bases and J shed 5 bases, with 4 bases lying between them. This CDR3 has 12 residues. Germline values: CDR1 LGHDT, CDR2 YNNKEL (reference sequence). The CDR3 nucleotides read TGTGCCAGCAGCCAAGACGGTACTGAAGCTTTCTTT. It specifies CASSQDGTEAFF. Filled out from reference TRBV3-1 and TRBJ1-1, the complete variable domain reads DTAVSQTPKYLVTQMGNDKSIKCEQNLGHDTMYWYKQDSKKFLKIMFSYNNKELIINETVPNRFSPKSPDKAHLNLHINSLELGDSAVYFCASSQDGTEAFFGQGTRLTVV.

This clonotype was detected ten times or more. The chain joins TRBV5-1 to TRBJ2-7, with D maybe TRBD1 (5 bases). Germline V gene sequence: CDR1 SGHRS, CDR2 YFSETQ. This CDR3 contains 13 residues. Trimming took off 4 bases at V and 4 bases at J, with 12 bases between the two ends. The CDR3 DNA follows: TGCGCCAGCAGCCCAGGGTCACGATACGAGCAGTACTTC. It yields the protein CASSPGSRYEQYF.

With regard to this clonotype: A much bigger clone sits one base away, suggesting this may be a read error. This chain uses TRBV13 with TRBJ1-1, with D hard to call. The V gene's germline CDR1 is PRHDT and CDR2 FYEKMQ (reference sequence). The CDR3 is made up of 11 amino acids. The CDR3 reads CACSLRLEAFF. The DNA of the CDR3 is TGTGCCTGCAGCTTAAGATTGGAAGCTTTCTTT.

This clonotype came up many times. The chain has TRBV3-1 and TRBJ2-7; possibly TRBD1 for D (6 bases). The CDR3 extends over 14 amino acids. With 2 bases removed from V and 2 bases from J, the gap between germline ends came to 10 bases. Germline V gene lookup returns CDR1 LGHDT and CDR2 YNNKEL (reference sequence). DNA of the CDR3: TGTGCCAGCAGCCAACGGACAGCAGCCTACGAGCAGTACTTC. It codes for CASSQRTAAYEQYF.

This clonotype came up many times. V is TRBV6-5 and J is TRBJ1-2, with D possibly TRBD1 on 5 matching bases. Germline CDR1 reads MNHEY; CDR2 reads SVGAGI. Trimming pared 2 bases from V and 8 bases from J, leaving 12 bases between. CDR3 length: 13 residues. CDR3 sequence (DNA): TGTGCCAGCAGTTACGGGGGACCTGGAGGCTACACCTTC. This codes for CASSYGGPGGYTF.

This clonotype came up a few times. V usage is TRBV7-3 and J usage is TRBJ2-1, with TRBD2 matching over 12 bases. Looked up from germline, CDR1 is SGHTA and CDR2 is FQGTGA. Unmatched junction bases numbered 7, after V lost 1 base and J lost 9 bases. The CDR3 covers 16 residues. CDR3 protein: CASSLSLAGGRSEQFF. As DNA, the CDR3 is TGTGCCAGCAGCTTAAGTCTAGCGGGGGGGCGGAGTGAGCAGTTCTTC.

This clonotype was recorded at least ten times. The chain carries TRBV5-1 and TRBJ1-5, with a possible D match to TRBD1 (5 bases). The CDR3 runs 16 residues. Germline CDR1 and CDR2: SGHRS and YFSETQ. Trimming pared 4 bases from V and 2 bases from J, leaving 16 bases between. The CDR3 sequence is CASSPGHGRGNQPQHF. DNA of the CDR3: TGCGCCAGCAGCCCTGGACACGGTCGTGGCAATCAGCCCCAGCATTTT. Complete variable domain (other parts from reference TRBV5-1 and TRBJ1-5): KAGVTQTPRYLIKTRGQQVTLSCSPISGHRSVSWYQQTPGQGLQFLFEYFSETQRNKGNFPGRFSGRQFSNSRSEMNVSTLELGDSALYLCASSPGHGRGNQPQHFGDGTRLSIL.

A few counts support this clonotype. This sequence joins TRBV5-1 and TRBJ2-7; the D gene is possibly TRBD2 (7 bases). The CDR3 spans 15 residues. The germline gives CDR1 SGHRS, CDR2 YFSETQ. Trimming took off 0 bases at V and 2 bases at J, with 12 bases between the two ends. The CDR3 spells CASSLVGGGAYEQYF. The CDR3 DNA is TGCGCCAGCAGCTTGGTGGGAGGGGGAGCCTACGAGCAGTACTTC.

Ten or more counts support this clonotype. V and J are TRBV6-1 and TRBJ1-1, with D unclear. This CDR3 has 13 residues. V lost 6 bases and J lost 0, with 8 bases in between. The germline V gene encodes CDR1 MNHNS and CDR2 SASEGT. The CDR3 here is CASRRGLNTEAFF. CDR3 nucleotides: TGTGCCAGCAGACGCGGACTGAACACTGAAGCTTTCTTT.